The following is a T cell receptor (beta chain) sequence with its context. Healthy bone marrow donors formed the donor group. At collection, donors were nominally healthy, but unrecorded immune exposures were probable. The sample originates from a study of cytomegalovirus exposure and HLA in healthy donors. Trimming took 8 bases from V and 5 from J, leaving 12 bases between them. Germline V gene lookup returns CDR1 WNHNN and CDR2 SYGVQD (reference sequence). This CDR3 has 12 residues. The PCR had 60 Vbeta and 13 Jbeta primers. Repertoires were generated with immunoSEQ multiplex PCR, while TCRdb's copy carries only in-frame clones and drops some. The sample lists 110,000 or so clones, 75% to 90% occurring once.

The receptor comes from a man in his thirties or forties in good health and CMV-seropositive. Sequencing was performed on PBMCs. The chain uses TRBV10-1 and TRBJ1-2; D gene ambiguous. Here the CDR3 reads CASGNEGYGYTF. CDR3 DNA: TGCGCCAGCGGTAATGAGGGTTATGGCTACACCTTC.